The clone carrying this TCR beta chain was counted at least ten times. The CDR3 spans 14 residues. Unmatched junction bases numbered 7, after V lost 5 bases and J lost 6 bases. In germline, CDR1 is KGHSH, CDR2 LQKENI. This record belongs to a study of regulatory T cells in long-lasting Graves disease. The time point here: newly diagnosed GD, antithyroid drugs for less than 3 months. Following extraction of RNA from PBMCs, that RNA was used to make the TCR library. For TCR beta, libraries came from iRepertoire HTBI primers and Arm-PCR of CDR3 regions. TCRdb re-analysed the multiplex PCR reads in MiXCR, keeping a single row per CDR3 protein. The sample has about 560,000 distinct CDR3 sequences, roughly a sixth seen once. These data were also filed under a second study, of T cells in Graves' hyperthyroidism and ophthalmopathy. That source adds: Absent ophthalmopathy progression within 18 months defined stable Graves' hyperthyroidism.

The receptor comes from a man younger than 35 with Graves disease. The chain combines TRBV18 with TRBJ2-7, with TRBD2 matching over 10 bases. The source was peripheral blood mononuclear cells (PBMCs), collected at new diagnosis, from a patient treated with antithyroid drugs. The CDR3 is CASSSLAGDTEQYF. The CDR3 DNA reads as TGTGCCAGCTCATCCCTAGCGGGAGATACCGAGCAGTACTTC.